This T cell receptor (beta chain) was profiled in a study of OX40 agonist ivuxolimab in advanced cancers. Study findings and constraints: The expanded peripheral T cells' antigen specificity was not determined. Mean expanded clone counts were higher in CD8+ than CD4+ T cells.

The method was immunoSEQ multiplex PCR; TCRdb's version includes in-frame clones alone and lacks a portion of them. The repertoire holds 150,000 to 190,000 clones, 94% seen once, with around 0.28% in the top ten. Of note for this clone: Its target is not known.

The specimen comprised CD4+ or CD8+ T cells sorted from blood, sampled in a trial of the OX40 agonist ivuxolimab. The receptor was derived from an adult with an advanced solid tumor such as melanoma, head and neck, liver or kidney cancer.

The CDR3 sequence: CASSDALAGGAYEQYF. CDR3 nucleotides: TGTGCCAGCAGTGACGCACTAGCGGGAGGAGCCTACGAGCAGTACTTC. V and J are TRBV25-1 and TRBJ2-7; 12 positions match TRBD2. The CDR3 runs 16 residues. V lost 3 bases and J lost 2; bases outside the gene matches: 5. Germline V lookup: CDR1 MGHDK, CDR2 SYGVNS.